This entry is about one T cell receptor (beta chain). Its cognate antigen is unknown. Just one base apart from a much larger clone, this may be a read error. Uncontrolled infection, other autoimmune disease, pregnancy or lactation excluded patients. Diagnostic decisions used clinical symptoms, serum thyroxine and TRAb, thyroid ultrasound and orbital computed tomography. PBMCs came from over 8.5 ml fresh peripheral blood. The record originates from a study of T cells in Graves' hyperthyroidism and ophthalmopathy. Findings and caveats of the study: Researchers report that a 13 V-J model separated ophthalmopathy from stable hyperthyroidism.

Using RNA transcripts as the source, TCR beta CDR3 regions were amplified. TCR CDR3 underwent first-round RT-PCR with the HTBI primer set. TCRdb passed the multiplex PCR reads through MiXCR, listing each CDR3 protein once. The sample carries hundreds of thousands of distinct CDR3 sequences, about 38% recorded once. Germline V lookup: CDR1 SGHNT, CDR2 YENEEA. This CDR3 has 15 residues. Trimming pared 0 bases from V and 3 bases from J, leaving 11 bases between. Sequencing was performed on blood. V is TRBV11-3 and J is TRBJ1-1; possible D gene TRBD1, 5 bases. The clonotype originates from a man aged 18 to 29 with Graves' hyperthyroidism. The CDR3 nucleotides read TGTGCCAGCAGCTTAGATCCTGGGGCATACACTGAAGCTTTCTTT. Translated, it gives CASSLDPGAYTEAFF. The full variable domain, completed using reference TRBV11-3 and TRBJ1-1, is EAGVVQSPRYKIIEKKQPVAFWCNPISGHNTLYWYLQNLGQGPELLIRYENEEAVDDSQLPKDRFSAERLKGVDSTLKIQPAELGDSAVYLCASSLDPGAYTEAFFGQGTRLTVV.